Shown below are 9 T cell receptor beta chains from a single sample sequenced in a study of cytomegalovirus exposure and HLA in healthy donors. Primers included in the PCR were 60 Vbeta and 13 Jbeta primers. The data were produced by immunoSEQ multiplex PCR, yet TCRdb's version contains in-frame clones alone and is incomplete. In the table there are about 73,000 clones, roughly 70% of which are singletons. Sequencing was carried out using PBMCs. The receptors shown here come from a man between 65 and 85 years old in good health and CMV-seronegative.

The chain couples TRBV5-4 to TRBJ1-2, with D perhaps TRBD1 (5 bases). The CDR3 length is 15 residues. V gave up 2 bases and J gave up 2 bases, with 13 bases separating them. Germline V gives CDR1 SGHNT, CDR2 YYREEE (reference sequence). CDR3 in DNA: TGTGCCAGCAGCTTCGAAGACAGTCTCAACTATGGCTACACCTTC. Translating it yields CASSFEDSLNYGYTF. Full variable domain (missing parts from reference TRBV5-4 and TRBJ1-2): ETGVTQSPTHLIKTRGQQVTLRCSSQSGHNTVSWYQQALGQGPQFIFQYYREEENGRGNFPPRFSGLQFPNYSSELNVNALELDDSALYLCASSFEDSLNYGYTFGSGTRLTVV.

The table lists this clone with a count of one. The chain combines TRBV28 with TRBJ2-5; 8 positions match TRBD1. The germline V gene has CDR1 MDHEN and CDR2 SYDVKM. The CDR3 extends over 15 amino acids. Losses at the gene ends were 5 bases for V and 5 bases for J; bases not matched to a gene: 10. The CDR3 nucleotides are TGTGCCAGCAGTCCCCGGACAGGGAAAGTCGAGACCCAGTACTTC. This encodes CASSPRTGKVETQYF.

The rearrangement links TRBV5-4 to TRBJ2-3; 8 bases line up with TRBD1. Losses at the gene ends were 4 bases for V and 5 bases for J; bases not matched to a gene: 12. From germline, CDR1 is SGHNT and CDR2 YYREEE (reference sequence). CDR3 length: 16 amino acids. The CDR3 protein is CASSHRQGPGGDTQYF. The CDR3 coding sequence is TGTGCCAGCAGCCACAGACAGGGGCCTGGGGGAGATACGCAGTATTTT.

V is TRBV18 and J is TRBJ2-7; 7 nucleotides align to TRBD1. CDR3 length: 15 amino acids. V lost 4 bases and J lost 3; bases outside the gene matches: 9. CDR1 and CDR2 from the germline V gene are KGHSH and LQKENI. The CDR3 DNA is TGTGCCAGCTCACAGGACAGGATCATTAACTACGAGCAGTACTTC. This encodes CASSQDRIINYEQYF.

The chain joins TRBV18 to TRBJ2-2, with TRBD1 matching over 9 bases. This CDR3 is built from 16 residues. Germline V gene sequence: CDR1 KGHSH, CDR2 LQKENI. V trimming: 2 bases; J trimming: 0 bases; junction bases outside the gene matches: 1. In DNA form, the CDR3 reads TGTGCCAGCTCACCAGGGGACAGGGCGAACACCGGGGAGCTGTTTTTT. This sequence encodes CASSPGDRANTGELFF.

The chain recombines TRBV28 with TRBJ2-2, with a tentative D call TRBD2 (7 bases). The CDR3 totals 17 residues. V was trimmed by 3 bases and J by 6 bases, leaving 20 bases between them. Germline assignment: CDR1 MDHEN and CDR2 SYDVKM. The DNA of the CDR3 is TGTGCCAGCAGTTTCGCCTGGGGGCGGGGGCGCCCCGGGGAGCTGTTTTTT. This sequence encodes CASSFAWGRGRPGELFF.

The chain carries TRBV19 and TRBJ2-1, with D tentatively TRBD1 (5 bases). The CDR3 sequence is 14 residues long. Per the germline V gene, CDR1 is LNHDA and CDR2 is SQIVND (reference sequence). Trimming stripped 6 bases from V and 1 base from J, with 10 bases between. The CDR3 sequence is CASRGQGSYNEQFF. The CDR3 DNA reads as TGTGCCAGTAGAGGGCAGGGTTCCTACAATGAGCAGTTCTTC.

V and J are TRBV19 and TRBJ2-2, with D possibly TRBD2 on 5 matching bases. The ends were cut back, 6 bases at V and 0 bases at J, with 11 bases in the middle. The CDR3 spans 15 residues. Germline CDR1 and CDR2: LNHDA and SQIVND (reference sequence). The CDR3 sequence is CASRPTGSNTGELFF. CDR3 nucleotide sequence: TGTGCCAGTAGACCGACGGGATCGAACACCGGGGAGCTGTTTTTT.

Only one count was recorded for this clone. The rearrangement links TRBV30 to TRBJ2-5; tentative D call: TRBD2 (5 bases). Germline V gene lookup returns CDR1 GTSNPN and CDR2 SVGIG (reference sequence). V lost 5 bases, J lost 2 bases, and 9 bases lay in between. This CDR3 region has 12 residues. The CDR3 region has the DNA TGTGCCTGGGGCTCGGGGCAAGAGACCCAGTACTTC. Translating gives CAWGSGQETQYF.